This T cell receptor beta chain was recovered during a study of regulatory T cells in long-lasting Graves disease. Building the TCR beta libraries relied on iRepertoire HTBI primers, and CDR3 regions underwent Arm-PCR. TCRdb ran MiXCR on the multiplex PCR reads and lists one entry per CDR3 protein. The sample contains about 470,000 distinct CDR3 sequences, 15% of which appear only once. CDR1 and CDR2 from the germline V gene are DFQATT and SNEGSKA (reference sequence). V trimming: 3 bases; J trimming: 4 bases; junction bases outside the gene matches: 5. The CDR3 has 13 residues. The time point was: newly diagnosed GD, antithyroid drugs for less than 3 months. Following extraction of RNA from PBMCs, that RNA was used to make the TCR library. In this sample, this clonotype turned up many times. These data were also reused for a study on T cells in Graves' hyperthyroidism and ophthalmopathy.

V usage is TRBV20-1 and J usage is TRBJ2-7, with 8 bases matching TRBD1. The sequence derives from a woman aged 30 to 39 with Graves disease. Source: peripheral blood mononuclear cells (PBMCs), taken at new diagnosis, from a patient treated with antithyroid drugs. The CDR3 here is CSASAGGRYEQYF. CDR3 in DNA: TGCAGTGCTAGTGCAGGGGGCCGGTACGAGCAGTACTTC.